This T cell receptor (beta chain) was observed in a study of T cells in Graves' hyperthyroidism and ophthalmopathy. Study results and caveats: In blood, most of the thyroid clonotypes expanded above 0.001 were also present.

This clonotype occurred a few times. What it binds is not known. The CDR3 contains 12 residues. Trimming cost V 1 base and J 6 bases, with 7 bases left between them. Looked up from germline, CDR1 is PRHDT and CDR2 is FYEKMQ (reference sequence). Stable hyperthyroidism: no ophthalmopathy progression over 18 months of follow-up. The hyperthyroidism was newly diagnosed and had lasted under 2 months; the patients were aged 18 to 65. TCR beta CDR3 regions were amplified from RNA. HTBI primers were used for first-round RT-PCR of the TCR CDR3. TCRdb analysed the multiplex PCR reads with MiXCR anew, one entry per CDR3 protein. Found here are a few hundred thousand distinct CDR3 sequences, around 16% of them singletons; the top ten hold about 7%.

The source is a woman aged 25-40 years with Graves' hyperthyroidism. Sequencing input: blood. The V call is TRBV13, the J call TRBJ2-7, with D uncertain. The CDR3 loop reads CASSLASLEQYF. As DNA, the CDR3 is TGTGCCAGCAGCTTAGCCAGCCTCGAGCAGTACTTC.